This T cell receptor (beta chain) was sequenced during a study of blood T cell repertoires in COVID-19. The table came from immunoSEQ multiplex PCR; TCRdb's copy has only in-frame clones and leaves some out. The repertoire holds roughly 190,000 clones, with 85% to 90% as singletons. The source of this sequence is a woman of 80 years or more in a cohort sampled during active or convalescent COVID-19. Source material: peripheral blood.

The CDR3 loop reads CASSLDSYSYEQYV. CDR3 in DNA: TGTGCCAGCAGCTTAGACTCGTACTCCTACGAGCAGTACGTC. The chain employs TRBV5-5 and TRBJ2-7; D gene uncertain. Germline V gene data show CDR1 as SGHKS and CDR2 as YYEKEE (reference sequence). The CDR3 has 14 residues. Trimming left V 2 bases short and J 0 bases short, with 9 bases between.